The 7 T cell receptor beta chains reported below all come from one sample, sequenced in a study of blood T cell repertoires in COVID-19. The method was immunoSEQ multiplex PCR; TCRdb's version includes in-frame clones alone and lacks a portion of them. There are approximately 84,000 clones in the sample; roughly 85% occur only once, and less than 20% lies in the top ten. Sequenced: peripheral blood. The receptors derive from a human donor in a cohort sampled during active COVID-19.

The chain carries TRBV10-2 and TRBJ2-2, with D perhaps matching TRBD1 (6 bases). Germline loops: CDR1 WSHSY, CDR2 SAAADI. The CDR3 runs 15 residues. V lost 4 bases and J lost 2, with 11 bases in between. The DNA of the CDR3 is TGCGCCAGCAGTGTATACAGGGACAACACCGGGGAGCTGTTTTTT. Translating gives CASSVYRDNTGELFF.

The sample holds one count of this clone. V usage is TRBV25-1 and J usage is TRBJ2-7; D is ambiguous. CDR1 is MGHDK, CDR2 SYGVNS, per germline. The CDR3 totals 11 residues. V lost 8 bases and J 3 bases, leaving 8 bases between the germline ends. The CDR3 is CASVNNYEQYF. The DNA for the CDR3 is TGTGCCAGCGTCAACAACTACGAGCAGTACTTC.

The rearrangement joins TRBV27 to TRBJ2-4; D might be TRBD1 (6 bases). In germline, CDR1 is MNHEY, CDR2 SMNVEV (reference sequence). This CDR3 has 15 amino acids. V lost 6 bases to trimming and J lost 0 bases, with 12 bases between them. CDR3 coding DNA: TGTGCCAGCAGCCCTGACAGGTTAGCCAAAAACATTCAGTACTTC. This gives the protein CASSPDRLAKNIQYF.

The gene calls are TRBV7-9 and TRBJ2-1, with TRBD2 identical over 9 bases. The V segment lost 6 bases and the J segment 1 base; nucleotides outside the gene matches: 10. Germline V gene data show CDR1 as SEHNR and CDR2 as FQNEAQ (reference sequence). The CDR3 totals 17 residues. The CDR3 DNA reads TGTGCCAGCAGACCCGCGGGGCTAGCGGGGTCCTACAATGAGCAGTTCTTC. Translating gives CASRPAGLAGSYNEQFF.

This chain joins TRBV18 and TRBJ2-1, with 8 bases fitting TRBD1. Germline V gene lookup returns CDR1 KGHSH and CDR2 LQKENI. The CDR3 is 14 residues long. J lost 5 bases, V lost 6 bases, and 6 bases had no gene match. CDR3 sequence (DNA): TGTGCCAGCTCGCCAACAGGGGGAAACAATGAGCAGTTCTTC. It codes for CASSPTGGNNEQFF. Complete variable domain (other parts from reference TRBV18 and TRBJ2-1): NAGVMQNPRHLVRRRGQEARLRCSPMKGHSHVYWYRQLPEEGLKFMVYLQKENIIDESGMPKERFSAEFPKEGPSILRIQQVVRGDSAAYFCASSPTGGNNEQFFGPGTRLTVL.

The chain joins TRBV5-1 to TRBJ2-3; perhaps TRBD2 as D (5 bases). The CDR3 contains 15 residues. V was cut by 1 base and J by 3 bases, with 12 bases left in between. Germline V lookup: CDR1 SGHRS, CDR2 YFSETQ. The CDR3 sequence is CASSLKGATTDTQYF. The CDR3 DNA reads as TGCGCCAGCAGCTTGAAGGGAGCGACAACAGATACGCAGTATTTT.

This clone was observed a few times. The V and J genes are TRBV18 and TRBJ2-1, with 10 bases identical to TRBD2. The CDR3 covers 17 residues. V gave up 3 bases and J gave up 7 bases; unmatched junction bases: 12. CDR1 KGHSH and CDR2 LQKENI come from the germline V gene. CDR3 bases: TGTGCCAGCTCACCTCCGACAGCGGGGGGGCATTCGAATGAGCAGTTCTTC. Its protein product is CASSPPTAGGHSNEQFF. Looking up the rest from reference TRBV18 and TRBJ2-1 gives the full variable domain: NAGVMQNPRHLVRRRGQEARLRCSPMKGHSHVYWYRQLPEEGLKFMVYLQKENIIDESGMPKERFSAEFPKEGPSILRIQQVVRGDSAAYFCASSPPTAGGHSNEQFFGPGTRLTVL.